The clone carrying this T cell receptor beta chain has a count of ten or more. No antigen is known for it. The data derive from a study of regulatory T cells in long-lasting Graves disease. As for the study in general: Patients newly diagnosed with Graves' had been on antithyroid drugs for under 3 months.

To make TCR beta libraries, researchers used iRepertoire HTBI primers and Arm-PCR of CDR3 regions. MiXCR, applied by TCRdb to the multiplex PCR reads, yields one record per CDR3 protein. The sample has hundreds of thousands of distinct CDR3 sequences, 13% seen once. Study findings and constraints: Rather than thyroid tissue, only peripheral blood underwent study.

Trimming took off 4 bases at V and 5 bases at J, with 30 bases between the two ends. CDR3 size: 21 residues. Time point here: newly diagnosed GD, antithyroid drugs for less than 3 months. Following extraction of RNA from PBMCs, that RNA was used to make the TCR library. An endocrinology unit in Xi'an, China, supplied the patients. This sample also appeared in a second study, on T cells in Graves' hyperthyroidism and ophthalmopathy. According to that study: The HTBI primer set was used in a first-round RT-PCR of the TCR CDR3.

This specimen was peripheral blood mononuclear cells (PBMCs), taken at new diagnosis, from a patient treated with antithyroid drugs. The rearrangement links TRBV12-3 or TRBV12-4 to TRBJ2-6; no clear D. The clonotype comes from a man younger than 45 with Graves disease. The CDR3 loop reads CASSSFLGPPSDPARANVLTF. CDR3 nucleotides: TGTGCCAGCAGTTCCTTTTTAGGTCCACCGTCCGACCCTGCAAGGGCCAACGTCCTGACTTTC.